This T cell receptor beta chain was identified in a study of blood T cell repertoires in COVID-19 (TCRdb year 2020). For context, the study as a whole: Samples from collaborators originated in the United States, Italy and Spain and spanned both the acute and convalescent phases of COVID-19. The dataset comprised deeply sampled blood TCRbeta repertoires from subjects exposed to, actively infected with, or recovered from COVID-19. The samples were drawn from the first 160 participants of the ongoing ImmuneRACE study and from roughly 1,300 subjects provided by 6 global collaborators. Where HLA class I and class II types were available, the types were taken from metadata supplied by the sample provider, not from assay-based typing. The material from the prospective study consisted of cDNA or gDNA derived from T cells, B-cell-depleted T cells, or PBMCs. The repertoires were released in a freely available public database meant as a resource for research on the immune response to SARS-CoV-2. The sample metadata nearly always contained a de-identified subject ID, COVID-19 status, age in years and sex. Beyond this particular receptor, the publication reports: How much clinical and demographic metadata was included differed by source and by participant, and the metadata was provided uncurated.

The immunoSEQ Assay, a bias-controlled multiplex PCR, was used to amplify TCRbeta CDR3 regions from genomic DNA. In the paper's pipeline: The number of nucleated cells in each sample was estimated by amplification of reference gene primers within the assay. To quantify the absolute abundance of each unique TCRbeta CDR3 rearrangement, sequence reads were collapsed and filtered. For each sample, productive Simpson clonality was calculated as the square root of Simpson's diversity index across productive rearrangements. TCRdb stores this immuneACCESS table with in-frame sequences only. Part of the clones is absent; in the studies checked, under half of the shortfall reflects unresolved V genes, and no reason is known for the rest. V, J and clone size derive from that table, while D and trimming were established from the DNA sequence. In this sample the table shows about 200,000 clones, over 75% of which occur a single time. The top ten hold 18% of the sample.

With regard to this clone: No cognate antigen has been identified for it. Base quality data are lacking; no much larger clone is found one base away.

One collaborating source in Seattle enrolled patients while the patients were actively infected and followed the patients over time throughout the course of disease. Each collaborating institution followed its own protocols to collect whole blood in K2EDTA tubes. Collaborator samples were shipped for TCRbeta analysis as frozen whole blood, isolated PBMCs, or DNA extracted from either sample type. Sequencing input: peripheral blood. The receptor was derived from a man in his fifties or sixties with COVID-19, enrolled during active disease.

The sequence in DNA is TGTGCCACCACGCACGGGACAACCTACTACGAGCAGTACTTC. Protein translation: CATTHGTTYYEQYF. This chain joins TRBV10-3 to TRBJ2-7, and the D gene may be TRBD1, 6 bases matching. The germline V gene sets CDR1 to ENHRY and CDR2 to SYGVKD. V is clipped by 10 bases and J by 3 bases, and the sequence between their germline boundaries is 19 bases long. The CDR3 contains 14 residues, cysteine and phenylalanine counted. CDR3 DNA is the only sequence kept; it has 42 bases, read in frame from the first base.